Each of the 13 T cell receptor beta chains below was sequenced from the same sample in a study of CD8+ T cells in alopecia areata. Sequencing used cDNA as its template, made by extracting RNA and reverse transcribing it. Data came from immunoSEQ multiplex PCR; TCRdb stores just in-frame clones and leaves some out. The sample includes under 40,000 clones, approximately 52% of them seen just once. The sequencing input was NKG2D-high CD8+ T cells sorted from blood. These receptors all stem from a human donor with alopecia areata.

The V and J genes are TRBV7-9 and TRBJ2-7; D not resolved. Per the germline V gene, CDR1 is SEHNR and CDR2 is FQNEAQ (reference sequence). The CDR3 is made up of 14 amino acids. V lost 5 bases and J 2 bases, leaving 13 bases between the germline ends. This CDR3 reads CASSPGRPPYEQYF. The CDR3 bases are TGTGCCAGCAGCCCCGGTCGACCCCCCTACGAGCAGTACTTC. Filled out from reference TRBV7-9 and TRBJ2-7, the complete variable domain reads DTGVSQNPRHKITKRGQNVTFRCDPISEHNRLYWYRQTLGQGPEFLTYFQNEAQLEKSRLLSDRFSAERPKGSFSTLEIQRTEQGDSAMYLCASSPGRPPYEQYFGPGTRLTVT.

In regard to this clone: The same CDR3 also results from other DNA sequences found in this sample. V and J are TRBV7-9 and TRBJ2-1; D unresolved. The germline V gene has CDR1 SEHNR and CDR2 FQNEAQ (reference sequence). CDR3 size: 13 residues. V was clipped by 5 bases and J by 9 bases, with 14 bases between them. The CDR3 DNA reads as TGTGCCAGCAGCCTCGGAGCGTCAGGTGAGCAGTTCTTC. Protein product: CASSLGASGEQFF.

The V call is TRBV29-1, the J call TRBJ2-2; 7 bases line up with TRBD1. Germline V lookup: CDR1 SQVTM, CDR2 ANQGSEA. V lost 4 bases to trimming and J lost 6 bases; unmatched junction nucleotides: 14. The CDR3 runs 16 residues. The DNA for the CDR3 is TGCAGCGTTGTTGTCCCGAACAGGGGTGGGCCCGGGGAGCTGTTTTTT. Translating gives CSVVVPNRGGPGELFF.

The chain couples TRBV5-6 to TRBJ1-2, with a weak D call TRBD1 (6 bases). V lost 0 bases and J 3 bases, leaving 9 bases between the germline ends. CDR1 is SGHDT and CDR2 is YYEEEE in the germline V gene. CDR3 length: 14 amino acids. Here the CDR3 reads CASSLGQGYYGYTF. In nucleotides, the CDR3 is TGTGCCAGCAGCTTGGGCCAGGGGTACTATGGCTACACCTTC.

In this sample, this clone turned up a few times. The rearrangement links TRBV19 to TRBJ2-1; D perhaps matches TRBD2 (6 bases). The CDR3 is 13 residues long. Germline lookup yields CDR1 LNHDA and CDR2 SQIVND (reference sequence). V lost 7 bases and J 8 bases, leaving 15 bases between the germline ends. This CDR3 is CASTSGTSYEQFF. DNA of the CDR3: TGTGCCAGTACCTCGGGAACTAGCTATGAGCAGTTCTTC. Based on the CDR3 plus reference TRBV19 and TRBJ2-1, the full variable domain is DGGITQSPKYLFRKEGQNVTLSCEQNLNHDAMYWYRQDPGQGLRLIYYSQIVNDFQKGDIAEGYSVSREKKESFPLTVTSAQKNPTAFYLCASTSGTSYEQFFGPGTRLTVL.

This clone was observed a handful of times. The chain uses TRBV7-9 and TRBJ2-7; TRBD1 aligns across 7 bases. V shed 2 bases and J 4 bases; nucleotides not matched to a gene: 11. The CDR3 is made up of 16 amino acids. Germline loops: CDR1 SEHNR, CDR2 FQNEAQ (reference sequence). CDR3 bases: TGTGCCAGCAGCTTACCGGTTCCGGGACAGCTTTACGAGCAGTACTTC. It yields the protein CASSLPVPGQLYEQYF.

The chain couples TRBV2 to TRBJ1-2; D is undetermined. The CDR3 extends over 12 amino acids. Germline V CDR1 and CDR2: SNHLY, FYNNEI. The CDR3 here is CASGSINYGYTF. The CDR3 DNA reads TGTGCAAGCGGTTCGATAAACTATGGCTACACCTTC.

A single count supports this clone. The chain couples TRBV23-1 to TRBJ1-5; D remains ambiguous. TRBV23-1 is an ORF, with its function uncertain. This CDR3 is 15 amino acids long. Trimming stripped 7 bases from V and 1 base from J, with 14 bases between. CDR3 DNA: TGCGCCAGCACCCTCCGGGTTGGCAGCAATCAGCCCCAGCATTTT. It translates to CASTLRVGSNQPQHF.

This clone was counted only a few times. This chain uses TRBV29-1 with TRBJ1-2; 9 nucleotides line up with TRBD1. The CDR3 is 13 residues long. With 8 bases clipped from V and 2 bases from J, the junction kept 6 bases outside the gene matches. Germline values: CDR1 SQVTM, CDR2 ANQGSEA. CDR3 nucleotide sequence: TGCAGCACCCCCGGGACAGGGAACTATGGCTACACCTTC. Translation: CSTPGTGNYGYTF.

This chain uses TRBV5-6 with TRBJ2-7, with D uncertain. Looked up from germline, CDR1 is SGHDT and CDR2 is YYEEEE. The CDR3 spans 11 residues. The ends were cut back, 3 bases at V and 3 bases at J, with 4 bases in the middle. CDR3: CASSSRYEQYF. CDR3 DNA: TGTGCCAGCAGCTCCCGCTACGAGCAGTACTTC. Complete variable domain (other parts from reference TRBV5-6 and TRBJ2-7): DAGVTQSPTHLIKTRGQQVTLRCSPKSGHDTVSWYQQALGQGPQFIFQYYEEEERQRGNFPDRFSGHQFPNYSSELNVNALLLGDSALYLCASSSRYEQYFGPGTRLTVT.

The rearrangement uses TRBV5-1 and TRBJ2-3; tentatively, D is TRBD1 or TRBD2 (5 bases each). Trimming removed 4 bases at V and 5 bases at J, with 17 bases between. The CDR3 has 15 amino acids. Per germline, CDR1 SGHRS and CDR2 YFSETQ. The CDR3 region has the DNA TGCGCCAGCAGCCCGGGGACCGTCAAGAAAGATACGCAGTATTTT. It is translated as CASSPGTVKKDTQYF. Based on the CDR3 plus reference TRBV5-1 and TRBJ2-3, the full variable domain is KAGVTQTPRYLIKTRGQQVTLSCSPISGHRSVSWYQQTPGQGLQFLFEYFSETQRNKGNFPGRFSGRQFSNSRSEMNVSTLELGDSALYLCASSPGTVKKDTQYFGPGTRLTVL.

V is TRBV13 and J is TRBJ2-4, with D possibly TRBD2 on 5 matching bases. V was shortened by 4 bases and J by 0 bases, with 10 bases between the two germline ends. CDR3 length: 15 residues. Per germline, CDR1 PRHDT and CDR2 FYEKMQ (reference sequence). The CDR3 nucleotides are TGTGCCAGCAGCTCAAACGGACTAGCCAAAAACATTCAGTACTTC. The encoded protein is CASSSNGLAKNIQYF. Complete variable domain (other parts from reference TRBV13 and TRBJ2-4): AAGVIQSPRHLIKEKRETATLKCYPIPRHDTVYWYQQGPGQDPQFLISFYEKMQSDKGSIPDRFSAQQFSDYHSELNMSSLELGDSALYFCASSSNGLAKNIQYFGAGTRLSVL.

The table lists this clone with a few counts. The chain employs TRBV29-1 and TRBJ1-3; a weak D match, TRBD1 (5 bases). V was shortened by 5 bases and J by 4 bases, with 12 bases between the two germline ends. Germline V gives CDR1 SQVTM, CDR2 ANQGSEA. This CDR3 comprises 13 residues. Here the CDR3 DNA reads TGCAGCGTTCAGGGAGCCTTCGGAAACACCATATATTTT. Amino acids: CSVQGAFGNTIYF.